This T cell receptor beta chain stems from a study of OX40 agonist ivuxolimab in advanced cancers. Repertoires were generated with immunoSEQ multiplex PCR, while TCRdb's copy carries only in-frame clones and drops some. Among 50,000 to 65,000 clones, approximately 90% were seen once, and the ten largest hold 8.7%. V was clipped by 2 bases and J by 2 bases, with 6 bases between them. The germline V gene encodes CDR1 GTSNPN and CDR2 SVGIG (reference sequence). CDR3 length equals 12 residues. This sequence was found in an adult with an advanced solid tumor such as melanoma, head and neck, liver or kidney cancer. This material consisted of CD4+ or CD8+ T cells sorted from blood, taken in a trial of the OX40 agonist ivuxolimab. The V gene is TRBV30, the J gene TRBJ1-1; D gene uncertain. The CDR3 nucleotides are TGTGCCTGGAGTTGGGCAAACACTGAAGCTTTCTTT. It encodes CAWSWANTEAFF. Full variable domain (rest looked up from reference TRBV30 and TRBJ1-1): SQTIHQWPATLVQPVGSPLSLECTVEGTSNPNLYWYRQAAGRGLQLLFYSVGIGQISSEVPQNLSASRPQDRQFILSSKKLLLSDSGFYLCAWSWANTEAFFGQGTRLTVV.